This T cell receptor (beta chain) was profiled in a study of Graves' ophthalmopathy and Graves' hyperthyroidism. The table lists this clonotype with many counts. Germline V gene data show CDR1 as DFQATT and CDR2 as SNEGSKA (reference sequence). Trimming removed 5 bases at V and 4 bases at J, with 11 bases between. The length of the CDR3 is 12 residues. RNA served as the template for amplifying TCR beta CDR3 regions. In the first round, RT-PCR was carried out with HTBI primers, and a multiplex PCR formed the second round. A single record per CDR3 protein comes from TCRdb applying MiXCR to the multiplex PCR reads. Of roughly 1.1 million distinct CDR3 sequences detected, less than 45% appear once; the ten largest clones hold around 10%.

Sequenced material: peripheral blood or thyroid tissue (not recorded which). This rearrangement joins TRBV20-1 to TRBJ1-1; D uncertain. This receptor was obtained from an adult man with Graves' hyperthyroidism. The CDR3 DNA follows: TGCAGTGCTGGAAGCACGCGCACTGAAGCTTTCTTT. Amino acid sequence: CSAGSTRTEAFF.